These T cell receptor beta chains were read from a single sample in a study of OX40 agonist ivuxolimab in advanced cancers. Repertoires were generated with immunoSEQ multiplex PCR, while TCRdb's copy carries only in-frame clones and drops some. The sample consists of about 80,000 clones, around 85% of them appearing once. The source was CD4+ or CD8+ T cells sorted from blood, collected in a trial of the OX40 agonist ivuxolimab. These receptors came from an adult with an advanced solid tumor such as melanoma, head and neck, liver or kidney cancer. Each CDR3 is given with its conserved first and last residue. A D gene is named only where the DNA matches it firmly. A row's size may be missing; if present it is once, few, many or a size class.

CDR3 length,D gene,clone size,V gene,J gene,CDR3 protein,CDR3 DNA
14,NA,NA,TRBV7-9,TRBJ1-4,CASSLDLRNEKLFF,TGTGCCAGCAGCTTAGACCTCCGTAATGAAAAACTGTTTTTT
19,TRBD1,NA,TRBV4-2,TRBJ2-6,CASSLKPGTAFSGANVLTF,TGTGCCAGCAGCCTCAAACCCGGGACAGCTTTCTCTGGGGCCAACGTCCTGACTTTC
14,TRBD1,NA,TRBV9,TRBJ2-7,CASSLGQGIYEQYF,TGTGCCAGCAGCTTAGGACAGGGTATCTACGAGCAGTACTTC
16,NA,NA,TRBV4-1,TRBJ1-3,CASSQGQDLRGNTIYF,TGCGCCAGCAGCCAAGGGCAGGACCTTCGGGGAAACACCATATATTTT
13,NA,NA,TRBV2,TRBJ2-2,CASCRANTGELFF,TGTGCCAGCTGTCGGGCGAACACCGGGGAGCTGTTTTTT
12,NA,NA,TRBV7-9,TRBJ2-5,CAGNPPSETQYF,TGTGCCGGGAACCCCCCCTCCGAGACCCAGTACTTC
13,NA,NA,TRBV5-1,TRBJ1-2,CASRTAPNYGYTF,TGCGCCAGCAGGACTGCTCCTAACTATGGCTACACCTTC
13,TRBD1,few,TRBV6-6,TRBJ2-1,CASSYGQGPEQFF,TGTGCCAGCAGTTACGGACAGGGGCCTGAGCAGTTCTTC
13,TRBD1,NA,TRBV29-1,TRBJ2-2,CSGRQGNTGELFF,TGCAGCGGGAGACAGGGGAACACCGGGGAGCTGTTTTTT
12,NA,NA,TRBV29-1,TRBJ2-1,CSVERGYNEQFF,TGCAGCGTTGAAAGGGGCTACAATGAGCAGTTCTTC
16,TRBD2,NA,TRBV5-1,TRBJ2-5,CASSLVSSGGKETQYF,TGCGCCAGCAGCTTGGTCAGTAGCGGGGGGAAGGAGACCCAGTACTTC
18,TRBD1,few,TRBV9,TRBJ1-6,CASSAGQGAILSGSPLHF,TGTGCCAGCAGCGCTGGACAGGGGGCGATATTATCGGGTTCACCCCTCCACTTT
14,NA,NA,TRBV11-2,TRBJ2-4,CASSGRGIGNIQYF,TGTGCCAGCAGCGGTAGGGGTATTGGAAACATTCAGTACTTC
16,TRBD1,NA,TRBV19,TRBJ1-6,CASRVQGGNYNSPLHF,TGTGCCAGTAGAGTACAGGGGGGAAACTATAATTCACCCCTCCACTTT
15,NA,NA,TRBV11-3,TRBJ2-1,CASSPTGSSYNEQFF,TGTGCCAGCAGCCCTACAGGGAGCTCCTACAATGAGCAGTTCTTC
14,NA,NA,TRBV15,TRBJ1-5,CATSRAGGNQPQHF,TGTGCCACCAGCAGAGCCGGGGGGAATCAGCCCCAGCATTTT
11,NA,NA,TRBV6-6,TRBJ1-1,CASSLGFEAFF,TGTGCCAGCAGTTTAGGCTTTGAAGCTTTCTTT
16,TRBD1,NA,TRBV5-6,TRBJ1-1,CASSLGGQGMNTEAFF,TGTGCCAGCAGCTTGGGGGGACAGGGGATGAACACTGAAGCTTTCTTT
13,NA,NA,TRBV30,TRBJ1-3,CAWSGPGGNTIYF,TGTGCCTGGAGTGGACCCGGGGGCAACACCATATATTTT
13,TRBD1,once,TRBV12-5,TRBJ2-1,CASGLEPGQEQFF,TGTGCTAGTGGTTTGGAACCGGGACAGGAGCAGTTCTTC
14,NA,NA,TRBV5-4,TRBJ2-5,CASSLGGYQETQYF,TGTGCCAGCAGCTTAGGTGGCTACCAAGAGACCCAGTACTTC
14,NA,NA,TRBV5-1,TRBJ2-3,CASMDGFDTDTQYF,TGCGCCAGCATGGACGGCTTCGACACAGATACGCAGTATTTT
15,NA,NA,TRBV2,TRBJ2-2,CASSEILGRTGELFF,TGTGCCAGCAGTGAAATTTTGGGACGCACCGGGGAGCTGTTTTTT
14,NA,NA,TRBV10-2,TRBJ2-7,CASSSLWQYYEQYF,TGCGCCAGCAGTTCCCTGTGGCAGTACTACGAGCAGTACTTC